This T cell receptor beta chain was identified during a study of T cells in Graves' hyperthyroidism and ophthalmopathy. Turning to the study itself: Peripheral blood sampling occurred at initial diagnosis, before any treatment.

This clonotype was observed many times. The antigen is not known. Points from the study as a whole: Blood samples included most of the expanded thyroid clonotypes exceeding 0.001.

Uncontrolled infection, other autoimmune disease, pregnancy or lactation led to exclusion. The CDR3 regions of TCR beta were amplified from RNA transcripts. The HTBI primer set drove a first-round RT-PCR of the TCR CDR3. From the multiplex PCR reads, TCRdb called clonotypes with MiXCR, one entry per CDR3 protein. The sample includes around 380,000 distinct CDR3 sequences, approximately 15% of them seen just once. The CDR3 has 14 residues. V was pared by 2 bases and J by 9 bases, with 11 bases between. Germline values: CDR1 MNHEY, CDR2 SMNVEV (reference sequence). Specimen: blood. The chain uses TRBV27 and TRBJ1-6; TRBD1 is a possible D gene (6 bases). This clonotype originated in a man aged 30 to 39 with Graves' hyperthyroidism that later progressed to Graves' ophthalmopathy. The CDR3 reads CASSLRGGTSPLHF. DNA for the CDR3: TGTGCCAGCAGTTTACGTGGGGGCACTTCACCCCTCCACTTT.